One sample yielded the 31 T cell receptor beta chains listed below, sequenced in a study of identical twins. MiXCR, applied by TCRdb to the 5' RACE reads, yields one record per CDR3 protein. This sample has around 530,000 distinct CDR3 sequences, with roughly 15% found just once. Another study also made use of these data, one on yellow fever vaccine responses in identical twins.

Sequenced material: CD4+ T cells sorted from blood. The receptor source for this set is a woman aged 18-35 years in good health.

The CDR3 here is CSARTGTQSSYEQYF. The CDR3 nucleotides are TGCAGTGCTAGGACCGGGACTCAGAGCTCCTACGAGCAGTACTTC. The chain recombines TRBV20-1 with TRBJ2-7, with D perhaps matching TRBD2 (6 bases). The germline CDR1 and CDR2 sequences are DFQATT and SNEGSKA (reference sequence). The CDR3 sequence is 15 residues long. V was shortened by 3 bases and J by 0 bases, with 15 bases between the two germline ends.

In this sample, this clonotype turned up a few times. The V gene is TRBV10-3, the J gene TRBJ2-7, with 7 bases matching TRBD1. Trimming removed 2 bases from V and 7 bases from J; junction bases left unmatched: 8. The CDR3 is 14 amino acids. Germline values: CDR1 ENHRY, CDR2 SYGVKD. Written as DNA, the CDR3 is TGTGCCATCAGTGAGGGACAGGTAACAGGGGAGCAGTACTTC. It is translated as CAISEGQVTGEQYF.

This sequence joins TRBV7-6 and TRBJ2-1, with D possibly TRBD2 on 7 matching bases. In germline, CDR1 is SGHVS, CDR2 FNYEAQ. This CDR3 region has 16 residues. Trimming stripped 5 bases from V and 4 bases from J, with 18 bases between. This chain's CDR3 is CASSPVGGAGYNEQFF. The CDR3 DNA sequence: TGTGCCAGCAGCCCGGTGGGGGGGGCTGGGTACAATGAGCAGTTCTTC.

The V gene is TRBV18, the J gene TRBJ2-1; 8 positions match TRBD1. V lost 3 bases to trimming and J lost 0 bases; unmatched junction nucleotides: 4. Germline V gives CDR1 KGHSH, CDR2 LQKENI. This CDR3 contains 16 residues. The CDR3 nucleotides read TGTGCCAGCTCACCTTTCGGGACAGGCTCCTACAATGAGCAGTTCTTC. It translates to CASSPFGTGSYNEQFF.

This sequence joins TRBV29-1 and TRBJ2-1, with 11 bases identical to TRBD2. The trim removed 2 bases at V and 4 bases at J, leaving 4 bases unmatched. Germline CDR1 and CDR2: SQVTM and ANQGSEA. The CDR3 has 15 residues. The CDR3 is CSVESLAGGYNEQFF. DNA of the CDR3: TGCAGCGTTGAATCGCTAGCGGGAGGATACAATGAGCAGTTCTTC.

The chain uses TRBV10-3 and TRBJ2-5; TRBD2 matches at 11 bases. The CDR3 length is 14 residues. The germline gives CDR1 ENHRY, CDR2 SYGVKD. After removal of 6 bases from V and 3 bases from J, the junction contained 3 bases not matched to a gene. Here the CDR3 DNA reads TGTGCCATCAGACCGGGACTAGCGGAAGAGACCCAGTACTTC. This gives the protein CAIRPGLAEETQYF.

The chain combines TRBV2 with TRBJ2-7; a weak D match, TRBD2 (6 bases). Germline V CDR1 and CDR2: SNHLY, FYNNEI. V was cut by 1 base and J by 0 bases, with 19 bases left in between. The CDR3 has 18 amino acids. The DNA for the CDR3 is TGTGCCAGCAGTGAAGTAGGTGTGGATTGGCGGGACTCCTACGAGCAGTACTTC. It encodes CASSEVGVDWRDSYEQYF.

This clonotype appeared a few times. The gene calls are TRBV7-6 and TRBJ1-1, with D possibly TRBD1 on 5 matching bases. The germline CDR1 and CDR2 sequences are SGHVS and FNYEAQ. Trimming shortened V by 5 bases and J by 4 bases, and 11 bases separated the two germline ends. The CDR3 totals 13 residues. CDR3 amino acids: CASSVSGTTEAFF. CDR3 nucleotides: TGTGCCAGCAGCGTGAGTGGGACCACTGAAGCTTTCTTT.

This chain joins TRBV11-2 and TRBJ1-1, with TRBD1 identical over 11 bases. The CDR3 sequence is 15 residues long. CDR1 and CDR2 (germline): SGHAT, FQNNGV. V shed 4 bases, J shed 4 bases, and the junction held 5 bases outside the gene matches. The CDR3 region has the DNA TGTGCCAGCAGCTCCTCCGGGACAGGGGGCACTGAAGCTTTCTTT. Protein: CASSSSGTGGTEAFF.

The chain combines TRBV29-1 with TRBJ1-2; D ambiguous. Germline loops: CDR1 SQVTM, CDR2 ANQGSEA. The CDR3 covers 11 residues. V was shortened by 0 bases and J by 10 bases, with 9 bases between the two germline ends. In nucleotides, the CDR3 is TGCAGCGTTGAAGACCGGGCTACCTACACCTTC. It encodes CSVEDRATYTF.

In its sample, this clonotype was seen a few times. The chain employs TRBV20-1 and TRBJ2-3; 7 nucleotides align to TRBD2. The CDR3 sequence is 14 residues long. Germline CDR1 DFQATT, CDR2 SNEGSKA (reference sequence). With 3 bases clipped from V and 3 bases from J, the junction kept 6 bases outside the gene matches. The CDR3 coding sequence is TGCAGTGCTAGGGGCAGGGAGGGGACAGATACGCAGTATTTT. This translates into CSARGREGTDTQYF.

This clonotype was seen many times. The J gene is TRBJ1-1, the V gene TRBV20-1, with D uncertain. The V gene's germline CDR1 is DFQATT and CDR2 SNEGSKA (reference sequence). The CDR3 sequence is 15 residues long. The V end lost 6 bases, the J end lost 0 bases, and 17 bases lay between the germline ends. CDR3 sequence (DNA): TGCAGTGCACAAAACAGCGATTCTATGAACACTGAAGCTTTCTTT. Residues: CSAQNSDSMNTEAFF.

V usage is TRBV18 and J usage is TRBJ2-7; TRBD1 matches 7 bases. Germline lookup yields CDR1 KGHSH and CDR2 LQKENI. This CDR3 region has 14 residues. Trimming took 3 bases from V and 3 from J; bases not matched to a gene: 5. CDR3 coding DNA: TGTGCCAGCTCACCCCAGTCAGGGGGCTACGAGCAGTACTTC. Protein sequence: CASSPQSGGYEQYF.

Note on this clonotype: The missing conserved phenylalanine or tryptophan at the end of this CDR3 makes a read error likely. The chain couples TRBV5-1 to TRBJ2-1; D unresolved. Between the trimmed V and J ends, which lost 4 bases and 1 base, there was a span of 12 bases. Germline V gives CDR1 SGHRS, CDR2 YFSETQ. The length of the CDR3 is 15 residues. CDR3 sequence reads: CASSGQALSYNEQFY. The DNA of the CDR3 is TGCGCCAGCAGCGGTCAGGCGCTATCCTACAATGAGCAGTTCTAC.

This chain links TRBV7-2 with TRBJ2-7; D is ambiguous. Germline V gene sequence: CDR1 SGHTA, CDR2 FQGNSA. Deletions cut 1 base from V and 3 bases from J, with 7 bases between. The CDR3 is 13 residues long. The DNA for the CDR3 is TGTGCCAGCAGCTTAGTCCCATTCTACGAGCAGTACTTC. Translating gives CASSLVPFYEQYF.

The chain is built from TRBV15 and TRBJ2-1; 7 bases fit TRBD1. V trimming: 0 bases; J trimming: 4 bases; junction bases outside the gene matches: 6. The CDR3 consists of 16 residues. Germline CDR1 and CDR2: LNHNV and YYDKDF (reference sequence). As DNA, the CDR3 is TGTGCCACCAGCAGAGACCGGGACAGACTTTACAATGAGCAGTTCTTC. Its protein product is CATSRDRDRLYNEQFF. Supplemented by reference TRBV15 and TRBJ2-1, the full variable domain reads DAMVIQNPRYQVTQFGKPVTLSCSQTLNHNVMYWYQQKSSQAPKLLFHYYDKDFNNEADTPDNFQSRRPNTSFCFLDIRSPGLGDTAMYLCATSRDRDRLYNEQFFGPGTRLTVL.

The chain links TRBV5-1 to TRBJ2-5; 7 bases fit TRBD2. The V gene end was trimmed by 5 bases and the J gene end by 4 bases; junction bases not matched to a gene: 11. The CDR3 is made up of 15 amino acids. Germline CDR1 reads SGHRS; CDR2 reads YFSETQ. In nucleotides, the CDR3 is TGCGCCAGCAGTTCCGGGGCCTCGGGGGGAGAGACCCAGTACTTC. It translates to CASSSGASGGETQYF. The whole variable domain, filled in from reference TRBV5-1 and TRBJ2-5, reads KAGVTQTPRYLIKTRGQQVTLSCSPISGHRSVSWYQQTPGQGLQFLFEYFSETQRNKGNFPGRFSGRQFSNSRSEMNVSTLELGDSALYLCASSSGASGGETQYFGPGTRLLVL.

This clonotype was counted between two and nine times. This rearrangement joins TRBV2 to TRBJ2-3; no clear D gene. The ends were cut back, 0 bases at V and 2 bases at J, with 6 bases in the middle. This CDR3 contains 14 residues. Germline CDR1 and CDR2: SNHLY and FYNNEI. The chain's CDR3 is CASSEALTTDTQYF. In nucleotides, the CDR3 is TGTGCCAGCAGTGAAGCCCTTACCACAGATACGCAGTATTTT.

The V and J genes are TRBV5-1 and TRBJ2-5; 9 positions match TRBD1. V shed 0 bases, J shed 5 bases, and the junction held 26 bases outside the gene matches. This CDR3 comprises 22 residues. Germline loops: CDR1 SGHRS, CDR2 YFSETQ. The CDR3 spells CASSLAAFPLGQGSSGRETQYF. The CDR3, as DNA: TGCGCCAGCAGCTTGGCCGCATTTCCCCTGGGACAGGGTAGTTCGGGAAGGGAGACCCAGTACTTC.

This chain connects TRBV28 to TRBJ2-7; TRBD2 matches 13 bases. From germline, CDR1 is MDHEN and CDR2 SYDVKM. The ends lost 3 bases at V and 6 bases at J; junction bases unmatched: 11. The length of the CDR3 is 17 residues. The CDR3 DNA follows: TGTGCCAGCAGTTTGTCTTCCGGACTAGCGGGAGCTCTCGAGCAGTACTTC. It translates to CASSLSSGLAGALEQYF.

The chain couples TRBV20-1 to TRBJ2-2, with D maybe TRBD2 (6 bases). Trimming left V 1 base short and J 4 bases short, with 10 bases between. CDR3 size: 14 residues. The germline V gene has CDR1 DFQATT and CDR2 SNEGSKA (reference sequence). The CDR3 is CSARASGSTGELFF. CDR3 bases: TGCAGTGCTAGAGCAAGCGGGTCCACCGGGGAGCTGTTTTTT.

This chain joins TRBV20-1 and TRBJ2-2; TRBD1 aligns across 9 bases. This CDR3 contains 14 residues. Per germline, CDR1 DFQATT and CDR2 SNEGSKA (reference sequence). With 5 bases clipped from V and 6 bases from J, the junction kept 7 bases outside the gene matches. The chain's CDR3 is CSAESTGGPGELFF. The CDR3 DNA reads TGCAGTGCTGAATCTACAGGGGGCCCCGGGGAGCTGTTTTTT.

J is TRBJ2-7 and V is TRBV6-1; D tentatively fits TRBD1 or TRBD2 (5 bases each). The length of the CDR3 is 15 residues. From germline, CDR1 is MNHNS and CDR2 SASEGT. Trimming left V 5 bases short and J 2 bases short, with 16 bases between. For the CDR3, the DNA is TGTGCCAGCAGTAATACCGGGACCATTGCCTACGAGCAGTACTTC. Translated: CASSNTGTIAYEQYF.

The table lists this clonotype with a few counts. The V gene is TRBV10-2, the J gene TRBJ2-7, with 8 nucleotides matching TRBD2. V lost 6 bases, J lost 3 bases, and 7 bases stayed unmatched. Germline V gene data show CDR1 as WSHSY and CDR2 as SAAADI. The length of the CDR3 is 14 residues. The CDR3 nucleotides read TGCGCCAGCAGAAGAGCGGGAGCCCTCTACGAGCAGTACTTC. It encodes CASRRAGALYEQYF.

This clonotype showed up just a few times. The rearrangement joins TRBV5-1 to TRBJ1-1; D gene unclear. Between the trimmed V and J ends, which lost 4 bases and 3 bases, there was a span of 13 bases. CDR1 is SGHRS and CDR2 is YFSETQ in the germline V gene. CDR3 length: 14 amino acids. In DNA, the CDR3 is TGCGCCAGCAGCCCGCGCCACGGCTACACTGAAGCTTTCTTT. It yields the protein CASSPRHGYTEAFF. The complete variable domain, with remaining parts taken from reference TRBV5-1 and TRBJ1-1, reads KAGVTQTPRYLIKTRGQQVTLSCSPISGHRSVSWYQQTPGQGLQFLFEYFSETQRNKGNFPGRFSGRQFSNSRSEMNVSTLELGDSALYLCASSPRHGYTEAFFGQGTRLTVV.

This clonotype was detected many times. The V gene is TRBV7-9, the J gene TRBJ2-2; a weak D match, TRBD2 (7 bases). This CDR3 has 16 residues. Per germline, CDR1 SEHNR and CDR2 FQNEAQ (reference sequence). Between the trimmed V and J ends, which lost 2 bases and 4 bases, there was a span of 14 bases. This CDR3 is CASSLFRGASTGELFF. For the CDR3, the DNA is TGTGCCAGCAGCTTATTCCGGGGGGCAAGCACCGGGGAGCTGTTTTTT.

A few counts support this clonotype. The chain recombines TRBV14 with TRBJ2-3; TRBD2 matches at 10 bases. CDR3 length: 16 amino acids. Germline V CDR1 and CDR2: SGHDN, FVKESK. The J segment lost 1 base and the V segment lost 4 bases, leaving 5 bases of the junction unmatched. The CDR3 nucleotides read TGTGCCAGCAGCCCTCTAGCGGGAGCAGGCACAGATACGCAGTATTTT. Residues: CASSPLAGAGTDTQYF.

This rearrangement joins TRBV29-1 to TRBJ2-7; D perhaps matches TRBD1 (5 bases). The CDR3 loop spans 16 amino acids. Germline V lookup: CDR1 SQVTM, CDR2 ANQGSEA. The V gene lost 5 bases and the J gene lost 3 bases, with 23 bases spanning the gap. The CDR3 DNA sequence: TGCAGCGTTATACAGGCAGGGATGGGCACCAACTACGAGCAGTACTTC. Residues: CSVIQAGMGTNYEQYF.

In its sample, this clonotype was seen many times. In DNA, the CDR3 is TGTGCCAGCAGCTTGGCAGGGCTCGGACAGGGTTACAATGAGCAGTTCTTC. Protein product: CASSLAGLGQGYNEQFF. The rearrangement joins TRBV5-6 to TRBJ2-1; 8 nucleotides align to TRBD1. V shed 0 bases, J shed 4 bases, and the junction held 9 bases outside the gene matches. This CDR3 is 17 amino acids long. Germline loops: CDR1 SGHDT, CDR2 YYEEEE.

CDR3 protein: CASSLVIYSYNEQFF. CDR3 DNA: TGTGCCAGCAGCTTAGTCATCTACTCCTACAATGAGCAGTTCTTC. The chain uses TRBV7-9 and TRBJ2-1; D remains ambiguous. Trimming shortened V by 1 base and J by 0 bases, and 7 bases separated the two germline ends. CDR1 SEHNR and CDR2 FQNEAQ come from the germline V gene (reference sequence). The CDR3 is made up of 15 amino acids.

This clonotype was recorded a few times. V is TRBV3-1 and J is TRBJ2-1; no definite D call. Looked up from germline, CDR1 is LGHDT and CDR2 is YNNKEL (reference sequence). V lost 1 base to trimming and J lost 10 bases, with 8 bases between them. There are 12 residues in the CDR3. Here the CDR3 DNA reads TGTGCCAGCAGCCAAGTTAAACTAGAGCAGTTCTTC. As protein: CASSQVKLEQFF.